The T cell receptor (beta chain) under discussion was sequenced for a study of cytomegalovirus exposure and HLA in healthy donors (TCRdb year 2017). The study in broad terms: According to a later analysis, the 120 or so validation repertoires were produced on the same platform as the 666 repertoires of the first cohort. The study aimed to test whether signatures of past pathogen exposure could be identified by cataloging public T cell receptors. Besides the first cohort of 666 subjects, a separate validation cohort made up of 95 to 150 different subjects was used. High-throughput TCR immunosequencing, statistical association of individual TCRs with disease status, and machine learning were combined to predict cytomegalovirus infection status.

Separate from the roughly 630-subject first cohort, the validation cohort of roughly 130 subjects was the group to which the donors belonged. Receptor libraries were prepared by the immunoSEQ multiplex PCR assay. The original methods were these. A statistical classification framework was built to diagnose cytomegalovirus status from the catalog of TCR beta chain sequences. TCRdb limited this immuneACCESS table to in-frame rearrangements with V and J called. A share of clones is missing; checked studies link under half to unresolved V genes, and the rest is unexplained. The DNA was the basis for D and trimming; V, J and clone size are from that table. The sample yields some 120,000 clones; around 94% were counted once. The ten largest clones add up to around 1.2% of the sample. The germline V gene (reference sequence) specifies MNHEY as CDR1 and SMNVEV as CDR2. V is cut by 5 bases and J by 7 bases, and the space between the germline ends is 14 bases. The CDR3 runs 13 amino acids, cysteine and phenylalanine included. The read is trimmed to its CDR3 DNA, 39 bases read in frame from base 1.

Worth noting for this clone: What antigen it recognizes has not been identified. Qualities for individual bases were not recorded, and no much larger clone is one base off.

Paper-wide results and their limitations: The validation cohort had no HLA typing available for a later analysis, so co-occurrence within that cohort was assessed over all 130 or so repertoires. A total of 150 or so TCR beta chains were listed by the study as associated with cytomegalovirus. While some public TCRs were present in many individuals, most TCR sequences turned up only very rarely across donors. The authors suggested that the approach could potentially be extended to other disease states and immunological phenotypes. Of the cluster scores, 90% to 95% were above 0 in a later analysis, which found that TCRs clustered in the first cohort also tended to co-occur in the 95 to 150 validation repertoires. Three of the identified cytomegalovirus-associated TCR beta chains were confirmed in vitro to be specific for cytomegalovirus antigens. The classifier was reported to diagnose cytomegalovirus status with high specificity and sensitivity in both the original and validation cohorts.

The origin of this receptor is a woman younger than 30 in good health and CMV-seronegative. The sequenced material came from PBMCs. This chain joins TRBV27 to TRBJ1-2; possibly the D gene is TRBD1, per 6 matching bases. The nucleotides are TGTGCCAGCAGTCTACACAGGGTCGGTGGCTACACCTTC. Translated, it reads CASSLHRVGGYTF.